These 9 T cell receptor beta chains originate from one sample sequenced in a study of T cells in localized non-small cell lung cancer. This table comes from immunoSEQ multiplex PCR, and its TCRdb copy is limited to in-frame clones, with some not included. The data show more than 8,000 clones, over 85% seen once. The sequences come from peripheral blood, collected before any cancer treatment. Source of these receptors: a female donor over 55 with stage II squamous cell lung carcinoma.

This rearrangement joins TRBV7-2 to TRBJ1-2; no clear D gene. The V end was cut by 3 bases, the J end by 7 bases, with 6 bases between. CDR3 length equals 11 residues. In germline, CDR1 is SGHTA, CDR2 FQGNSA. The CDR3 DNA sequence: TGTGCCAGCAGCTTTTTTCTTGGCTACACCTTC. Translated: CASSFFLGYTF.

V usage is TRBV27 and J usage is TRBJ2-5, with D hard to call. This CDR3 comprises 13 residues. Germline CDR1 reads MNHEY; CDR2 reads SMNVEV (reference sequence). Trimming removed 1 base from V and 0 bases from J, with 3 bases in between. For the CDR3, the DNA is TGTGCCAGCAGTTTATACCACCAAGAGACCCAGTACTTC. Amino acids: CASSLYHQETQYF.

The J gene is TRBJ2-1, the V gene TRBV10-1; tentatively, D is TRBD2 (6 bases). V lost 0 bases to trimming and J lost 9 bases, with 15 bases between them. The germline V gene encodes CDR1 WNHNN and CDR2 SYGVQD (reference sequence). The CDR3 consists of 15 residues. This chain's CDR3 is CASSESGLAGGEQFF. The CDR3 coding sequence is TGCGCCAGCAGTGAGTCGGGTCTAGCCGGGGGTGAGCAGTTCTTC.

The chain joins TRBV7-2 to TRBJ1-4; 7 bases are shared with TRBD1. J lost 5 bases, V lost 7 bases, and 10 bases had no gene match. The CDR3 is 15 amino acids. Per germline, CDR1 SGHTA and CDR2 FQGNSA. DNA of the CDR3: TGTGCCAGCACACTTAGACAGGGTAAAAATGAAAAACTGTTTTTT. Translated, it gives CASTLRQGKNEKLFF.

The chain combines TRBV6-6 with TRBJ1-4; possible D gene TRBD1, 6 bases. The CDR3 covers 13 residues. Germline V gives CDR1 MNHNY, CDR2 SVGAGI (reference sequence). Trimming shortened V by 11 bases and J by 8 bases, and 18 bases separated the two germline ends. For the CDR3, the DNA is TGTGCCTCTGCGGCCCTCGGACAGGAAAAACTGTTTTTT. Translation gives CASAALGQEKLFF.

V gene TRBV5-6 combines with J gene TRBJ1-2, with TRBD1 as a possible D gene (5 bases). In germline, CDR1 is SGHDT, CDR2 YYEEEE. Trimming took off 4 bases at V and 1 base at J, with 8 bases between the two ends. The CDR3 consists of 13 residues. CDR3 DNA sequence: TGTGCCAGCAGCATGACAGTTAACTATGGCTACACCTTC. Its protein is CASSMTVNYGYTF.

The V call is TRBV4-1, the J call TRBJ1-6; no firm D call. The CDR3 covers 15 residues. Germline lookup yields CDR1 MGHRA and CDR2 YSYEKL. Trimming took 4 bases from V and 6 from J, leaving 13 bases between them. In DNA, the CDR3 is TGCGCCAGCAGCCCCACCGGGCCTTTTAATTCACCCCTCCACTTT. This translates into CASSPTGPFNSPLHF.

The J gene is TRBJ1-2, the V gene TRBV12-5; TRBD1 agrees at 8 bases. The ends lost 6 bases at V and 4 bases at J; junction bases unmatched: 7. Germline V gene data show CDR1 as LGHNT and CDR2 as FRNRAP. The CDR3 has 14 amino acids. The CDR3 bases are TGTGCTAGTGGCACAGGACAGGGCGGCTATGGCTACACCTTC. The encoded protein is CASGTGQGGYGYTF.

This clone was picked up one time. V usage is TRBV18 and J usage is TRBJ1-3; 7 nucleotides align to TRBD1. There are 14 residues in the CDR3. J lost 3 bases, V lost 4 bases, and 3 bases had no gene match. Germline V lookup: CDR1 KGHSH, CDR2 LQKENI. The CDR3 is CASSLDRVGNTIYF. The CDR3 DNA sequence: TGTGCCAGCTCACTCGACAGGGTTGGAAACACCATATATTTT.